This passage covers 15 T cell receptor beta chains from one sample sequenced in a study of blood T cell repertoires in COVID-19. TCRdb's table, derived via immunoSEQ multiplex PCR, lists solely in-frame clones and lacks some. Among around 60,000 clones listed, roughly 88% were seen once. The sequencing sample was made of peripheral blood. The receptors originated from a human donor in a cohort sampled during active COVID-19.

The chain has TRBV7-2 and TRBJ1-6; D possibly corresponds to TRBD1 (5 bases). The germline V and J ends were trimmed by 5 bases and 7 bases, with 15 bases remaining between them. Germline V gives CDR1 SGHTA, CDR2 FQGNSA. The CDR3 spans 15 residues. CDR3 region: CASSRGSGTNSPLHF. The CDR3 nucleotides read TGTGCCAGCAGCCGGGGGTCAGGGACCAATTCACCCCTCCACTTT.

Here the CDR3 reads CASTATGISYEQYF. The CDR3 bases are TGTGCCAGTACAGCGACAGGGATTTCCTACGAGCAGTACTTC. The V and J genes are TRBV19 and TRBJ2-7, with 7 bases identical to TRBD1. The CDR3 consists of 14 residues. V gave up 7 bases and J gave up 1 base; unmatched junction bases: 7. In germline, CDR1 is LNHDA, CDR2 SQIVND (reference sequence). Drawing the rest from reference TRBV19 and TRBJ2-7, the complete variable domain is DGGITQSPKYLFRKEGQNVTLSCEQNLNHDAMYWYRQDPGQGLRLIYYSQIVNDFQKGDIAEGYSVSREKKESFPLTVTSAQKNPTAFYLCASTATGISYEQYFGPGTRLTVT.

This clone was observed a single time. The chain links TRBV30 to TRBJ1-2, with a possible D match to TRBD1 (6 bases). This CDR3 is built from 11 residues. Germline assignment: CDR1 GTSNPN and CDR2 SVGIG (reference sequence). V was clipped by 3 bases and J by 12 bases, with 14 bases between them. The CDR3 region has the DNA TGTGCCTGGAGCCCACAGGGCGCGAACACCTTC. Translating gives CAWSPQGANTF.

The rearrangement uses TRBV24-1 and TRBJ2-3; 10 positions match TRBD2. CDR1 is KGHDR and CDR2 is SFDVKD in the germline V gene. There are 17 residues in the CDR3. The J segment lost 7 bases and the V segment lost 3 bases, leaving 12 bases of the junction unmatched. CDR3 bases: TGTGCCACCAGTGATAACAGACTAGCGGGCAATCAGTATACGCAGTATTTT. Translated, it gives CATSDNRLAGNQYTQYF.

This rearrangement joins TRBV19 to TRBJ2-2, with D perhaps TRBD2 (6 bases). Trimming left V 5 bases short and J 2 bases short, with 9 bases between. Looked up from germline, CDR1 is LNHDA and CDR2 is SQIVND (reference sequence). The CDR3 is 14 amino acids. CDR3 in amino acids: CASSLTRNTGELFF. CDR3 bases: TGTGCCAGTAGTCTGACTAGAAACACCGGGGAGCTGTTTTTT.

The chain links TRBV9 to TRBJ2-3, with 10 bases lining up with TRBD1. The CDR3 spans 15 residues. CDR1 is SGDLS, CDR2 YYNGEE, per germline. J gave up 5 bases and V 0 bases, and 3 bases lay outside the gene matches. The DNA for the CDR3 is TGTGCCAGCAGCGTAGGACAGGGGGCTTTAGATACGCAGTATTTT. It encodes CASSVGQGALDTQYF.

This chain uses TRBV6-8 with TRBJ1-6; D not resolved. V lost 2 bases and J lost 7, with 9 bases in between. CDR1 MNHGY and CDR2 SAAAGT come from the germline V gene. The CDR3 has 14 amino acids. DNA of the CDR3: TGTGCCAGCAGTTACATGGGAGTAAATTCACCCCTCCACTTT. Its translation is CASSYMGVNSPLHF.

V and J are TRBV29-1 and TRBJ2-2; possibly TRBD1 for D (6 bases). Trimming shortened V by 8 bases and J by 8 bases, and 21 bases separated the two germline ends. The length of the CDR3 is 14 residues. The germline V gene has CDR1 SQVTM and CDR2 ANQGSEA. The CDR3 protein is CSTLTGKGAGELFF. CDR3 DNA: TGCAGCACCCTAACAGGGAAAGGAGCTGGGGAGCTGTTTTTT.

CDR3: CASSNPLAPSSYNEQFF. CDR3 nucleotides: TGTGCCAGCAGCAACCCACTAGCGCCTAGCTCCTACAATGAGCAGTTCTTC. The chain recombines TRBV9 with TRBJ2-1, with TRBD2 identical over 7 bases. CDR3 length equals 17 residues. V gave up 4 bases and J gave up 0 bases; unmatched junction bases: 10. Looked up from germline, CDR1 is SGDLS and CDR2 is YYNGEE.

This chain joins TRBV3-1 (or the pseudogene TRBV3-2) and TRBJ2-7; maybe TRBD2 (5 bases). The ends were cut back, 6 bases at V and 6 bases at J, with 18 bases in the middle. The CDR3 totals 14 residues. Germline V gives CDR1 LGHDT, CDR2 YNNKEL (reference sequence). DNA of the CDR3: TGTGCCAGCAGTCTCGGGGAGAAGGGCGGCGAGCAGTACTTC. It yields the protein CASSLGEKGGEQYF.

V and J are TRBV5-1 and TRBJ2-7; 12 bases map to TRBD2. Germline trimming cut 3 bases from V and 5 bases from J; bases unmatched to any gene: 3. CDR3 length: 14 amino acids. The V gene's germline CDR1 is SGHRS and CDR2 YFSETQ. The CDR3 DNA sequence: TGCGCCAGCAGCTGGACTAGCGGGGATCACGAGCAGTACTTC. Its translation: CASSWTSGDHEQYF.

This clone was counted once. This sequence joins TRBV6-1 and TRBJ1-2, with D possibly being TRBD1 (6 bases). Germline CDR1 and CDR2: MNHNS and SASEGT. V was shortened by 2 bases and J by 1 base, with 14 bases between the two germline ends. The CDR3 has 16 residues. The CDR3 sequence: CASSETRGGINYGYTF. As DNA, the CDR3 is TGTGCCAGCAGTGAAACCAGGGGAGGGATTAACTATGGCTACACCTTC.

This clone appeared a single time. The gene calls are TRBV12-5 and TRBJ2-3; D not certain. The CDR3 has 14 amino acids. V lost 5 bases and J lost 3, with 12 bases in between. The V gene's germline CDR1 is LGHNT and CDR2 FRNRAP. The CDR3 coding sequence is TGTGCTAGTGGTACCCCCGGTAAGACAGATACGCAGTATTTT. It translates to CASGTPGKTDTQYF.

The chain joins TRBV7-6 to TRBJ2-7; the match to TRBD2 covers 12 bases. CDR1 and CDR2 from the germline V gene are SGHVS and FNYEAQ. This CDR3 has 15 amino acids. Losses at the gene ends were 4 bases for V and 2 bases for J; bases not matched to a gene: 3. For the CDR3, the DNA is TGTGCCAGCAGCTCTAGCGGGGGGGGGCCCTACGAGCAGTACTTC. As protein: CASSSSGGGPYEQYF.

This clone showed up just once. The chain uses TRBV7-9 and TRBJ1-4; 8 nucleotides line up with TRBD1. The CDR3 has 14 amino acids. V shed 5 bases, J shed 8 bases, and the junction held 7 bases outside the gene matches. The germline V gene encodes CDR1 SEHNR and CDR2 FQNEAQ (reference sequence). CDR3 sequence: CASSIGTGKEKLFF. As DNA, the CDR3 is TGTGCCAGCAGCATCGGGACAGGCAAAGAAAAACTGTTTTTT.